One T cell receptor beta chain is described in this entry. Its antigen is currently unknown. TCRdb's copy holds only in-frame clones and misses some; the assay was immunoSEQ multiplex PCR. The table lists 120,000 or so clones, around 83% of them singletons, with about 27% in the top ten. The source of the sample is a study of T cell responses to AZD1222 COVID-19 vaccine. The germline V gene has CDR1 SGHTA and CDR2 FQGNSA. The CDR3 spans 13 residues. V was trimmed by 7 bases and J by 0 bases, leaving 9 bases between them. Findings of the study overall: Targets within unmutated variant regions were reportedly found for nearly half of spike-specific TCRs. Spike-specific TCRs gained breadth and depth after people received two AZD1222 doses. Most donors were white British, females outnumbered males, and clonal diversity was possibly underestimated.

The input for sequencing was peripheral blood, taken 28 days after the second AZD1222 dose. The rearrangement joins TRBV7-2 to TRBJ2-5; D may be TRBD1 (5 bases). The receptor's source is an adult who received the AZD1222 COVID-19 vaccine. The CDR3 DNA reads as TGTGCCAGCACTACAGGATACCAAGAGACCCAGTACTTC. Amino acids: CASTTGYQETQYF.